The 20 T cell receptor beta chains below come from one sample, sequenced in a study of blood T cell repertoires in COVID-19. Clones were read by immunoSEQ multiplex PCR, and TCRdb kept only the in-frame ones, dropping some. Of under 200,000 clones in the sample, roughly 86% were seen once. Sequencing input: peripheral blood. Receptor source: an elderly woman with COVID-19, enrolled during active disease.

The chain joins TRBV4-2 to TRBJ2-2; 12 nucleotides line up with TRBD2. Unmatched junction bases numbered 6, after V lost 1 base and J lost 3 bases. The CDR3 is 18 residues long. Germline CDR1 reads LGHNA; CDR2 reads YNFKEQ. The DNA for the CDR3 is TGTGCCAGCAGCCAAGGATGGACTAGCGGGGCGGACACCGGGGAGCTGTTTTTT. This sequence encodes CASSQGWTSGADTGELFF.

The rearrangement joins TRBV9 to TRBJ2-1; D is uncertain. The CDR3 is made up of 12 amino acids. CDR1 is SGDLS and CDR2 is YYNGEE in the germline V gene. The ends were cut back, 4 bases at V and 2 bases at J, with 4 bases in the middle. The CDR3 bases are TGTGCCAGCAGCTCCACCTACAATGAGCAGTTCTTC. As protein: CASSSTYNEQFF.

The chain couples TRBV10-3 to TRBJ1-6, with a possible D match to TRBD1 (6 bases). Germline V CDR1 and CDR2: ENHRY, SYGVKD. The CDR3 loop spans 14 amino acids. V was cut by 3 bases and J by 10 bases, with 13 bases left in between. For the CDR3, the DNA is TGTGCCATCAGTGATTTACAGGGCCAGTCACCCCTCCACTTT. Amino acids: CAISDLQGQSPLHF.

The chain has TRBV19 and TRBJ1-3; 7 bases are shared with TRBD1. The V gene's germline CDR1 is LNHDA and CDR2 SQIVND (reference sequence). The V gene end was trimmed by 5 bases and the J gene end by 7 bases; junction bases not matched to a gene: 11. This CDR3 is 15 amino acids long. The DNA of the CDR3 is TGTGCCAGTAGTCTTCGGACAGGTGCCTATAACACCATATATTTT. Translating gives CASSLRTGAYNTIYF.

This clone appeared a few times. The rearrangement uses TRBV7-9 and TRBJ1-2; the D gene is possibly TRBD1 (6 bases). Germline CDR1 and CDR2: SEHNR and FQNEAQ (reference sequence). Trimming took off 1 base at V and 3 bases at J, with 6 bases between the two ends. The CDR3 has 13 residues. The CDR3 sequence: CASSLGQDYGYTF. The CDR3, as DNA: TGTGCCAGCAGCTTAGGACAGGACTATGGCTACACCTTC.

This clone was recorded a few times. J is TRBJ1-3 and V is TRBV15, with D maybe TRBD1 (6 bases). The CDR3 sequence is 16 residues long. Germline V gene sequence: CDR1 LNHNV, CDR2 YYDKDF (reference sequence). The germline V and J ends were trimmed by 2 bases and 3 bases, with 14 bases remaining between them. Here the CDR3 DNA reads TGTGCCACCAGCAGATCTCCCGACAGGCGTGGAAACACCATATATTTT. It is translated as CATSRSPDRRGNTIYF.

The rearrangement joins TRBV7-9 to TRBJ2-5, with D possibly being TRBD1 (6 bases). V gave up 6 bases and J gave up 5 bases, with 16 bases separating them. Per germline, CDR1 SEHNR and CDR2 FQNEAQ (reference sequence). CDR3 length: 14 residues. The CDR3 nucleotides read TGTGCCAGCAGTCGACTTCAGGGGTGGGAGACCCAGTACTTC. This translates into CASSRLQGWETQYF. The full variable domain, its missing parts supplied by reference TRBV7-9 and TRBJ2-5, is DTGVSQNPRHKITKRGQNVTFRCDPISEHNRLYWYRQTLGQGPEFLTYFQNEAQLEKSRLLSDRFSAERPKGSFSTLEIQRTEQGDSAMYLCASSRLQGWETQYFGPGTRLLVL.

The J gene is TRBJ2-3, the V gene TRBV18; tentatively, D is TRBD1 (6 bases). V lost 1 base to trimming and J lost 3 bases, with 8 bases between them. The CDR3 has 14 amino acids. Germline CDR1 KGHSH, CDR2 LQKENI. CDR3 DNA sequence: TGTGCCAGCTCACCACTAGGGACAACAGATACGCAGTATTTT. Protein sequence: CASSPLGTTDTQYF.

The genes are TRBV2 and TRBJ1-5; tentatively, D is TRBD1 (5 bases). The germline V and J ends were trimmed by 7 bases and 7 bases, with 20 bases remaining between them. CDR1 and CDR2 from the germline V gene are SNHLY and FYNNEI. The CDR3 is 15 amino acids. CDR3 region: CASTQTGGGEQPQHF. The CDR3 bases are TGTGCCAGCACCCAAACGGGGGGAGGTGAACAGCCCCAGCATTTT.

This rearrangement joins TRBV2 to TRBJ2-7, with D maybe TRBD1 (6 bases). V lost 5 bases to trimming and J lost 2 bases, with 10 bases between them. The CDR3 consists of 13 residues. Germline CDR1 reads SNHLY; CDR2 reads FYNNEI. The CDR3 loop reads CASSTTGAYEQYF. For the CDR3, the DNA is TGTGCCAGCAGTACGACAGGAGCCTACGAGCAGTACTTC. Together with reference TRBV2 and TRBJ2-7, the CDR3 gives the full variable domain: EPEVTQTPSHQVTQMGQEVILRCVPISNHLYFYWYRQILGQKVEFLVSFYNNEISEKSEIFDDQFSVERPDGSNFTLKIRSTKLEDSAMYFCASSTTGAYEQYFGPGTRLTVT.

The chain carries TRBV7-6 and TRBJ2-3, with D maybe TRBD2 (7 bases). The ends were cut back, 5 bases at V and 0 bases at J, with 18 bases in the middle. The length of the CDR3 is 17 residues. The germline CDR1 and CDR2 sequences are SGHVS and FNYEAQ. The CDR3 DNA follows: TGTGCCAGCAGCCTCCCTTGGGGGGGCCCCAGCACAGATACGCAGTATTTT. This sequence encodes CASSLPWGGPSTDTQYF.

This rearrangement joins TRBV15 to TRBJ2-1; 13 nucleotides align to TRBD2. The CDR3 runs 17 residues. Germline V lookup: CDR1 LNHNV, CDR2 YYDKDF (reference sequence). The trim removed 1 base at V and 8 bases at J, leaving 8 bases unmatched. CDR3 loop: CATSRGLAGGPEDEQFF. The CDR3 region has the DNA TGTGCCACCAGCAGAGGACTAGCGGGAGGCCCTGAGGATGAGCAGTTCTTC.

The chain employs TRBV10-2 and TRBJ2-7; 8 nucleotides match TRBD2. In germline, CDR1 is WSHSY, CDR2 SAAADI. The CDR3 contains 14 residues. Germline trimming cut 6 bases from V and 0 bases from J; bases unmatched to any gene: 4. Here the CDR3 DNA reads TGCGCCAGCAGCGCAAGCGGGAGCTCCTACGAGCAGTACTTC. Its protein is CASSASGSSYEQYF.

J is TRBJ2-1 and V is TRBV5-4, with a tentative D call TRBD1 (6 bases). This CDR3 region has 13 residues. V was cut by 0 bases and J by 8 bases, with 9 bases left in between. The germline gives CDR1 SGHNT, CDR2 YYREEE (reference sequence). Written as DNA, the CDR3 is TGTGCCAGCAGCTTGGAGTCAGGGGATGAGCAGTTCTTC. This gives the protein CASSLESGDEQFF.

This chain joins TRBV30 and TRBJ1-5; D is unresolved. Trimming stripped 3 bases from V and 0 bases from J, with 9 bases between. The CDR3 consists of 14 residues. The V gene's germline CDR1 is GTSNPN and CDR2 SVGIG (reference sequence). The CDR3 nucleotides read TGTGCCTGGAGGGGAGACACTAGCAATCAGCCCCAGCATTTT. Translated: CAWRGDTSNQPQHF.

The chain has TRBV7-2 and TRBJ1-5; TRBD1 matches 8 bases. Germline CDR1 SGHTA, CDR2 FQGNSA. The CDR3 is made up of 17 amino acids. V gave up 4 bases and J gave up 3 bases; unmatched junction bases: 11. In DNA, the CDR3 is TGTGCCAGCAGCTCTCCCCGAGGACAGGGCGTCAATCAGCCCCAGCATTTT. This sequence encodes CASSSPRGQGVNQPQHF. The complete variable domain, with remaining parts taken from reference TRBV7-2 and TRBJ1-5, reads GAGVSQSPSNKVTEKGKDVELRCDPISGHTALYWYRQSLGQGLEFLIYFQGNSAPDKSGLPSDRFSAERTGGSVSTLTIQRTQQEDSAVYLCASSSPRGQGVNQPQHFGDGTRLSIL.

This chain joins TRBV5-1 and TRBJ1-2, with 7 bases fitting TRBD1. Germline V gene sequence: CDR1 SGHRS, CDR2 YFSETQ. The CDR3 runs 15 residues. Trimming cost V 0 bases and J 7 bases; bases outside gene matches: 9. Here the CDR3 DNA reads TGCGCCAGCAGCTTGGAAAAACAGGGGCTCGGTGGCTACACCTTC. It specifies CASSLEKQGLGGYTF. The full variable domain, in which reference TRBV5-1 and TRBJ1-2 provide the parts outside the CDR3, is KAGVTQTPRYLIKTRGQQVTLSCSPISGHRSVSWYQQTPGQGLQFLFEYFSETQRNKGNFPGRFSGRQFSNSRSEMNVSTLELGDSALYLCASSLEKQGLGGYTFGSGTRLTVV.

The chain combines TRBV18 with TRBJ1-1, with D perhaps matching TRBD1 (5 bases). CDR3 length equals 14 residues. V was cut by 4 bases and J by 5 bases, with 14 bases left in between. Germline loops: CDR1 KGHSH, CDR2 LQKENI. The CDR3 region has the DNA TGTGCCAGCTCACTTCTGGGGGGATTGACTGAAGCTTTCTTT. Protein product: CASSLLGGLTEAFF.

This chain joins TRBV5-1 and TRBJ2-5; TRBD1 is a possible D gene (6 bases). This CDR3 is 14 amino acids long. The germline V gene has CDR1 SGHRS and CDR2 YFSETQ. Trimming cost V 0 bases and J 5 bases, with 11 bases left between them. The CDR3 DNA is TGCGCCAGCAGCTTGGTAGGGGGTGAGGAGACCCAGTACTTC. It yields the protein CASSLVGGEETQYF.

This chain links TRBV2 with TRBJ1-2, with D perhaps TRBD1 (6 bases). Per germline, CDR1 SNHLY and CDR2 FYNNEI. The CDR3 covers 14 residues. Trimming shortened V by 3 bases and J by 2 bases, and 10 bases separated the two germline ends. The CDR3 DNA sequence: TGTGCCAGCAGTGACTTCAGGGGCAACTATGGCTACACCTTC. Translating gives CASSDFRGNYGYTF.